The 2 T cell receptor beta chains given below trace back to one sample, sequenced in a study of cytomegalovirus exposure and HLA in healthy donors. The data were produced by immunoSEQ multiplex PCR, yet TCRdb's version contains in-frame clones alone and is incomplete. The data contain about 150,000 clones, roughly nine tenths of them singletons. The specimen sequenced was PBMCs. The receptor set was obtained from a man aged 18 to 29 in good health and CMV-seronegative.

J is TRBJ2-7 and V is TRBV27, with 7 positions matching TRBD1. Unmatched junction bases numbered 10, after V lost 7 bases and J lost 1 base. The CDR3 is 15 amino acids. Germline CDR1 reads MNHEY; CDR2 reads SMNVEV (reference sequence). The CDR3 here is CASTEKGQKSYEQYF. CDR3 in DNA: TGTGCCAGCACCGAAAAGGGACAGAAATCCTACGAGCAGTACTTC.

This rearrangement joins TRBV5-1 to TRBJ2-7; D remains unclear. The CDR3 has 14 amino acids. Looked up from germline, CDR1 is SGHRS and CDR2 is YFSETQ. V was clipped by 5 bases and J by 4 bases, with 16 bases between them. The CDR3 loop is CASSRRDTSYEQYF. DNA of the CDR3: TGCGCCAGCAGTCGTCGCGACACCTCTTACGAGCAGTACTTC. Looking up the rest from reference TRBV5-1 and TRBJ2-7 gives the full variable domain: KAGVTQTPRYLIKTRGQQVTLSCSPISGHRSVSWYQQTPGQGLQFLFEYFSETQRNKGNFPGRFSGRQFSNSRSEMNVSTLELGDSALYLCASSRRDTSYEQYFGPGTRLTVT.